Presented here are 12 T cell receptor beta chains from one specimen sequenced in a study of shared clonotypes between healthy human individuals. Method: immunoSEQ multiplex PCR; TCRdb's copy keeps in-frame clones and lacks some. The repertoire includes about a million clones, approximately 80% of them detected once, and approximately 1.5% sits in the top ten. The sample was memory CD4+ T cells sorted from blood. Subset: CD45RA-negative fraction. The receptors originated from a man younger than 30 in good health.

The chain is built from TRBV27 and TRBJ2-1; perhaps TRBD2 as D (6 bases). The CDR3 contains 16 residues. V was clipped by 3 bases and J by 3 bases, with 15 bases between them. CDR1 is MNHEY, CDR2 SMNVEV, per germline (reference sequence). This CDR3 is CASSFFLTSGYNEQFF. CDR3 coding DNA: TGTGCCAGCAGTTTCTTCCTGACTAGTGGCTACAATGAGCAGTTCTTC.

V usage is TRBV11-3 and J usage is TRBJ2-7, with 8 bases identical to TRBD1. Trimming removed 5 bases from V and 1 base from J; junction bases left unmatched: 4. This CDR3 comprises 14 residues. Germline CDR1 reads SGHNT; CDR2 reads YENEEA. The CDR3 is CASSRGQGSYEQYF. In DNA, the CDR3 is TGTGCCAGCAGCCGCGGACAGGGTTCCTACGAGCAGTACTTC.

The V and J genes are TRBV7-9 and TRBJ1-4, with 7 bases identical to TRBD1. The CDR3 length is 15 residues. V was clipped by 5 bases and J by 7 bases; unmatched bases: 10. Germline-derived CDR1 and CDR2 are SEHNR and FQNEAQ (reference sequence). CDR3 sequence: CASSTTGYEGEKLFF. CDR3 nucleotide sequence: TGTGCCAGCAGCACGACAGGGTACGAAGGTGAAAAACTGTTTTTT.

This rearrangement joins TRBV21-1 to TRBJ1-3; the table assigns TRBD1, which was not confirmed against the DNA. TRBV21-1 corresponds to a pseudogene. CDR3 size: 14 residues. CDR3 nucleotide sequence: TGTGCCAGCACCATGACAGGGTCTGGAAACACCATATATTTT. Protein sequence: CASTMTGSGNTIYF.

J is TRBJ2-1 and V is TRBV7-9; 11 bases line up with TRBD2. From germline, CDR1 is SEHNR and CDR2 FQNEAQ (reference sequence). CDR3 size: 16 residues. Trimming took 5 bases from V and 10 from J; bases not matched to a gene: 13. CDR3 region: CASSTLGTSGRREQFF. The CDR3 DNA reads TGTGCCAGCAGCACCCTCGGGACTAGCGGAAGAAGAGAGCAGTTCTTC.

This rearrangement joins TRBV9 to TRBJ1-3; a weak D match, TRBD1 (6 bases). Trimming shortened V by 0 bases and J by 4 bases, and 17 bases separated the two germline ends. The CDR3 covers 17 residues. In germline, CDR1 is SGDLS, CDR2 YYNGEE. The CDR3 spells CASSVAPTGPYGNTIYF. CDR3 sequence (DNA): TGTGCCAGCAGCGTAGCCCCAACAGGGCCCTACGGAAACACCATATATTTT.

This clone was detected once. The gene calls are TRBV11-2 and TRBJ1-1, with D possibly being TRBD1 (5 bases). Germline V gene lookup returns CDR1 SGHAT and CDR2 FQNNGV. CDR3 size: 15 residues. Trimming cost V 5 bases and J 1 base, with 14 bases left between them. The DNA of the CDR3 is TGTGCCAGCAGCCCATTCCAAGGGGCGAACACTGAAGCTTTCTTT. Protein: CASSPFQGANTEAFF.

Regarding this clone: The sample holds other DNA sequences that translate to the same CDR3. This sequence joins TRBV5-1 and TRBJ1-5; D not resolved. V lost 0 bases to trimming and J lost 3 bases, with 7 bases between them. Germline CDR1 reads SGHRS; CDR2 reads YFSETQ. The CDR3 has 14 amino acids. The CDR3 sequence: CASSLEGPNQPQHF. CDR3 sequence (DNA): TGCGCCAGCAGCTTGGAAGGTCCCAATCAGCCCCAGCATTTT.

This chain connects TRBV29-1 to TRBJ1-3; the D gene is possibly TRBD1 (5 bases). The J call may be in error: the DNA end matches TRBJ2-2 better. The CDR3 is made up of 14 amino acids. Germline V gene lookup returns CDR1 SQVTM and CDR2 ANQGSEA. As DNA, the CDR3 is TGCAGCGTTGTACAGGTCACTAACACCGGGGAGCTGTTTTTT. This codes for CSVVQVTNTGELFF.

This chain links TRBV19 with TRBJ2-1, with 11 bases aligning to TRBD2. Per the germline V gene, CDR1 is LNHDA and CDR2 is SQIVND (reference sequence). Trimming removed 7 bases from V and 9 bases from J; junction bases left unmatched: 11. CDR3 length equals 15 residues. The CDR3 region has the DNA TGTGCCAGTACCCCCGGGACTAGCGGTGCGGTTGAGCAGTTCTTC. The encoded protein is CASTPGTSGAVEQFF.

The chain is built from TRBV30 and TRBJ2-7; 9 bases match TRBD1. The V gene's germline CDR1 is GTSNPN and CDR2 SVGIG (reference sequence). The length of the CDR3 is 13 residues. The ends lost 5 bases at V and 0 bases at J; junction bases unmatched: 2. CDR3 loop: CAWGTGLSYEQYF. The CDR3 nucleotides are TGTGCCTGGGGGACAGGGCTCTCCTACGAGCAGTACTTC.

The rearrangement uses TRBV5-1 and TRBJ2-7, with D perhaps TRBD1 (6 bases). Germline values: CDR1 SGHRS, CDR2 YFSETQ. The CDR3 extends over 17 amino acids. Trimming cost V 4 bases and J 0 bases, with 20 bases left between them. CDR3 nucleotides: TGCGCCAGCAGCCTAACAGTGGGACAACTCGGCTCCTACGAGCAGTACTTC. It codes for CASSLTVGQLGSYEQYF.